The clone carrying this T cell receptor (beta chain) was counted at least ten times. Its antigen is unknown. Every patient underwent thyroid surgery untreated. Germline V lookup: CDR1 LGHDT, CDR2 YNNKEL (reference sequence). V dropped 1 base and J dropped 3 bases, with 10 bases sitting between them. This CDR3 region has 14 residues. This sample stems from a study of metastatic and nonmetastatic thyroid tumors. With MiXCR, TCRdb called clones anew from the PCR reads. The table records over 10,000 clones, around an eighth of them present only once. Study-wide results and limits: For both blood and tumor, malignant thyroid tumors reportedly showed significantly higher TCR beta diversity than benign nodules did.

The receptor comes from a female donor with papillary thyroid cancer or a benign thyroid nodule (not recorded which). Some clones in this sample may be carry-over from other donors' samples. The specimen was blood. The V call is TRBV3-1, the J call TRBJ2-7; D not resolved. CDR3 amino acids: CASSQASGYYEQYF. The CDR3 DNA is TGTGCCAGCAGCCAAGCCTCGGGCTACTACGAGCAGTACTTC.